Listed below are T cell receptor beta chains from one sample, sequenced in a study of T cells expressing NK-cell markers. Reprocessing the 5' RACE reads, TCRdb reports a single entry for every CDR3 protein and omits DNA. The listing contains around 380,000 distinct CDR3 sequences. Sequenced sample: blood T cells: a sorted CD56 or NKG2C T cell subset, CD4+ or CD8+ T cells, or bulk PBMC T cells (not recorded which). The origin of the receptors is a woman in her 50s in good health. CDR3s include the opening cysteine and the closing phenylalanine or tryptophan. Size values are once, few and many counts, or a class for expanded clones, and some rows have none.

TRBJ2-5 | NA | TRBV7-9 | 16 | CASSPRQTAPQETQYF
TRBJ2-1 | NA | TRBV30 | 14 | CAWRTKISYNEQFF
TRBJ2-3 | NA | TRBV5-1 | 16 | CASSLGGSGADGTQYF
TRBJ2-1 | medium-sized | TRBV12-5 | 18 | CASGTPRDRGTSSYEQFF
TRBJ1-2 | NA | TRBV4-1 | 15 | CASSRGQRTNYGYTF
TRBJ1-1 | NA | TRBV18 | 15 | CASSPQGDPNTEAFF
TRBJ1-5 | NA | TRBV12-3/TRBV12-4 | 14 | CASSLILGWEPQHF
TRBJ2-3 | NA | TRBV20-1 | 14 | CSAPLVGPSDTQYF
TRBJ2-2 | NA | TRBV5-1 | 15 | CASSLAFSGSGELFF
TRBJ2-5 | NA | TRBV24-1 | 18 | CATSDLIGGLAGEETQYF
TRBJ2-3 | NA | TRBV7-6 | 16 | CASSSETSGIADTQYF
TRBJ2-1 | NA | TRBV6-6 | 11 | CASSSTREQFF
TRBJ2-1 | NA | TRBV10-1 | 11 | CASSEALFFVF
TRBJ2-1 | NA | TRBV9 | 11 | CASSALAQQFF
TRBJ1-5 | NA | TRBV24-1 | 14 | CATGAGTGSQPQHF
TRBJ1-5 | NA | TRBV5-5 | 15 | CASSLVRGKDQPQHF
TRBJ2-2 | NA | TRBV7-9 | 15 | CASSTRDPATGELFF
TRBJ2-3 | NA | TRBV7-3 | 15 | CASSLDRGRSDTQYF
TRBJ2-6 | NA | TRBV3-1 | 19 | CASSQWTSGRAAGANVLTF
TRBJ2-1 | NA | TRBV20-1 | 15 | CSARVLAGGRYEQFF
TRBJ2-6 | NA | TRBV12-3/TRBV12-4 | 17 | CASSPGGLLSGANVLTF
TRBJ2-1 | NA | TRBV5-1 | 15 | CASSYTQSSYNEQFF
TRBJ2-7 | NA | TRBV10-3 | 13 | CATTLAGGYEQYF
TRBJ2-2 | NA | TRBV5-1 | 14 | CASSSTSGSGELFF
TRBJ2-4 | NA | TRBV5-6 | 13 | CASRAGRLDIQYF
TRBJ1-1 | NA | TRBV12-3/TRBV12-4 | 15 | CASTALRAGNTEAFF
TRBJ2-3 | NA | TRBV5-1 | 15 | CASSLDGAHTDTQYF
TRBJ2-5 | NA | TRBV24-1 | 16 | CATSDPTPDSQETQYF
TRBJ2-2 | NA | TRBV21-1 | 15 | CASSKGAGNTGELFF
TRBJ1-1 | NA | TRBV20-1 | 15 | CSARDLEGLASEAFF
TRBJ1-3 | NA | TRBV7-7 | 16 | CASSLAGPNSGNTIYF
TRBJ2-2 | NA | TRBV12-3/TRBV12-4 | 15 | CASSPVSRETGELFF
TRBJ2-2 | NA | TRBV12-3/TRBV12-4 | 14 | CASRWTGTTGELFF